Shown below are 31 T cell receptor beta chains from a single sample sequenced in a study of graft-versus-host responses after intestinal transplantation. No antigen is known for these receptors. Clones were sequenced by immunoSEQ multiplex PCR, and TCRdb holds only the in-frame ones, with some missing. This repertoire shows 95,000 to 130,000 clones, 90% found once; its top ten account for about 0.18%. The sequencing used unstimulated CD4+ T cells sorted from spleen or lymph node cells, collected before intestinal transplant. All receptors derive from a human donor who received an intestinal transplant.

The CDR3 spells CASSSGPGTSYNEQFF. DNA of the CDR3: TGCGCCAGCAGCTCGGGACCCGGGACAAGCTACAATGAGCAGTTCTTC. The chain recombines TRBV5-1 with TRBJ2-1; D is perhaps TRBD1 (6 bases). Trimming left V 3 bases short and J 3 bases short, with 16 bases between. Germline V gene data show CDR1 as SGHRS and CDR2 as YFSETQ. This CDR3 has 16 residues.

The chain links TRBV5-1 to TRBJ2-2, with D uncertain. Germline loops: CDR1 SGHRS, CDR2 YFSETQ. The CDR3 extends over 15 amino acids. Between the trimmed V and J ends, which lost 0 bases and 4 bases, there was a span of 10 bases. The CDR3 bases are TGCGCCAGCAGCTTGGCGGCAGGTAGCACCGGGGAGCTGTTTTTT. Its translation: CASSLAAGSTGELFF.

V gene TRBV11-2 combines with J gene TRBJ2-2, with D unclear. V lost 4 bases to trimming and J lost 7 bases, with 7 bases between them. The CDR3 is 12 residues long. CDR1 is SGHAT and CDR2 is FQNNGV in the germline V gene. The CDR3 loop reads CASSSSSGELFF. CDR3 DNA: TGTGCCAGCAGCTCAAGTAGCGGGGAGCTGTTTTTT. The whole variable domain, remainder taken from reference TRBV11-2 and TRBJ2-2, is EAGVAQSPRYKIIEKRQSVAFWCNPISGHATLYWYQQILGQGPKLLIQFQNNGVVDDSQLPKDRFSAERLKGVDSTLKIQPAKLEDSAVYLCASSSSSGELFFGEGSRLTVL.

This rearrangement joins TRBV20-1 to TRBJ2-5, with D unclear. The V and J ends lost 5 bases and 5 bases respectively, with 6 bases between them. There are 10 residues in the CDR3. Germline V CDR1 and CDR2: DFQATT, SNEGSKA (reference sequence). The CDR3 region is CSAPEETQYF. As DNA, the CDR3 is TGCAGTGCTCCCGAGGAGACCCAGTACTTC.

V usage is TRBV27 and J usage is TRBJ1-5, with a tentative D call TRBD1 (5 bases). Trimming stripped 6 bases from V and 1 base from J, with 10 bases between. This CDR3 comprises 14 residues. CDR1 and CDR2 from the germline V gene are MNHEY and SMNVEV (reference sequence). As DNA, the CDR3 is TGTGCCAGCAGGTCCAGGGAAAGCAATCAGCCCCAGCATTTT. It encodes CASRSRESNQPQHF.

This chain joins TRBV6-6 and TRBJ2-7; no definite D call. The CDR3 length is 14 residues. V lost 7 bases, J lost 6 bases, and 19 bases lay in between. CDR1 MNHNY and CDR2 SVGAGI come from the germline V gene (reference sequence). The CDR3 is CASTNGVNNGEQYF. The CDR3 region has the DNA TGTGCCAGCACTAATGGAGTAAATAACGGCGAGCAGTACTTC.

This clone was seen only a few times. The gene calls are TRBV6-1 and TRBJ2-1; TRBD2 agrees at 11 bases. Unmatched junction bases numbered 7, after V lost 6 bases and J lost 6 bases. This CDR3 has 15 residues. Germline values: CDR1 MNHNS, CDR2 SASEGT. The CDR3 protein is CASSPETSGVNEQFF. CDR3 sequence (DNA): TGTGCCAGCAGCCCCGAGACTAGCGGGGTCAATGAGCAGTTCTTC.

The V gene is TRBV13, the J gene TRBJ1-2, with D possibly TRBD1 on 6 matching bases. Germline V gives CDR1 PRHDT, CDR2 FYEKMQ (reference sequence). The CDR3 is 14 residues long. Trimming removed 5 bases at V and 8 bases at J, with 18 bases between. CDR3 sequence: CASSVDRRVTGYTF. CDR3 nucleotide sequence: TGTGCCAGCAGCGTGGACAGAAGGGTTACCGGCTACACCTTC.

CDR3 loop: CASRRPGNQPQHF. CDR3 DNA sequence: TGTGCCAGCAGGCGACCAGGGAATCAGCCCCAGCATTTT. The V and J genes are TRBV2 and TRBJ1-5, with D maybe TRBD1 (5 bases). The CDR3 covers 13 residues. Between the trimmed V and J ends, which lost 6 bases and 4 bases, there was a span of 10 bases. Per the germline V gene, CDR1 is SNHLY and CDR2 is FYNNEI.

The chain joins TRBV19 to TRBJ1-5; possible D gene TRBD1, 6 bases. Trimming removed 6 bases from V and 0 bases from J, with 9 bases in between. The CDR3 is made up of 14 amino acids. Per germline, CDR1 LNHDA and CDR2 SQIVND (reference sequence). As DNA, the CDR3 is TGTGCCAGTAGCCGACAGGATAGCAATCAGCCCCAGCATTTT. Amino acid sequence: CASSRQDSNQPQHF.

The chain links TRBV6-1 to TRBJ2-7; maybe TRBD1 (5 bases). The CDR3 runs 15 residues. Germline CDR1 MNHNS, CDR2 SASEGT. V lost 3 bases to trimming and J lost 0 bases, with 12 bases between them. The CDR3 is CASSETVLSSYEQYF. The CDR3 DNA follows: TGTGCCAGCAGTGAGACAGTCCTCAGCTCCTACGAGCAGTACTTC.

This rearrangement joins TRBV5-1 to TRBJ1-1; D possibly corresponds to TRBD1 (6 bases). CDR1 and CDR2 (germline): SGHRS, YFSETQ. The CDR3 loop spans 14 amino acids. Trimming pared 1 base from V and 7 bases from J, leaving 14 bases between. The CDR3 protein is CASSLYRVTDEAFF. The CDR3 coding sequence is TGCGCCAGCAGCTTGTACAGGGTGACCGATGAAGCTTTCTTT.

This clone was detected only once. The chain is built from TRBV5-4 and TRBJ2-1; D is unresolved. The length of the CDR3 is 14 residues. Germline V gives CDR1 SGHNT, CDR2 YYREEE (reference sequence). Deletions cut 0 bases from V and 5 bases from J, with 9 bases between. The CDR3 DNA is TGTGCCAGCAGCTTGGAGTCTACTCACAATGAGCAGTTCTTC. Amino acids: CASSLESTHNEQFF.

The chain employs TRBV30 and TRBJ2-3; tentative D call: TRBD1 (6 bases). Deletions cut 1 base from V and 2 bases from J, with 10 bases between. The CDR3 runs 14 residues. CDR1 is GTSNPN, CDR2 SVGIG, per germline (reference sequence). CDR3 sequence reads: CAWSGRGFTDTQYF. Here the CDR3 DNA reads TGTGCCTGGAGTGGCAGGGGATTCACAGATACGCAGTATTTT. Using reference TRBV30 and TRBJ2-3 for the parts outside the CDR3, the full variable domain is SQTIHQWPATLVQPVGSPLSLECTVEGTSNPNLYWYRQAAGRGLQLLFYSVGIGQISSEVPQNLSASRPQDRQFILSSKKLLLSDSGFYLCAWSGRGFTDTQYFGPGTRLTVL.

As for this clone: Other DNA variants within this sample encode the same CDR3. The chain employs TRBV6-5 and TRBJ1-3; D remains ambiguous. V shed 0 bases and J shed 2 bases, with 8 bases lying between them. The CDR3 spans 15 residues. Looked up from germline, CDR1 is MNHEY and CDR2 is SVGAGI. This CDR3 is CASSYSVLPGNTIYF. For the CDR3, the DNA is TGTGCCAGCAGTTACTCGGTCCTACCTGGAAACACCATATATTTT.

This sequence joins TRBV27 and TRBJ2-3; 7 bases map to TRBD2. The germline gives CDR1 MNHEY, CDR2 SMNVEV (reference sequence). This CDR3 is built from 15 residues. V shed 7 bases, J shed 8 bases, and the junction held 15 bases outside the gene matches. Here the CDR3 reads CASTSAGLGAGTQYF. The CDR3 DNA reads TGTGCCAGCACCTCAGCGGGGCTGGGCGCCGGTACGCAGTATTTT.

The rearrangement links TRBV6-6 to TRBJ1-2; a possible D gene is TRBD1 (5 bases). The V gene lost 2 bases and the J gene lost 7 bases, with 17 bases spanning the gap. The length of the CDR3 is 15 residues. CDR1 is MNHNY, CDR2 SVGAGI, per germline (reference sequence). CDR3: CASSYPDRGGRGYTF. CDR3 DNA sequence: TGTGCCAGCAGTTACCCTGACCGGGGGGGTCGTGGCTACACCTTC.

The chain has TRBV5-6 and TRBJ1-1; D is undetermined. The CDR3 loop spans 15 amino acids. Trimming took 3 bases from V and 0 from J, leaving 12 bases between them. Germline V gives CDR1 SGHDT, CDR2 YYEEEE. Here the CDR3 reads CASSWRVSMNTEAFF. The CDR3 DNA is TGTGCCAGCAGCTGGAGGGTCTCCATGAACACTGAAGCTTTCTTT. The entire variable domain, with the rest obtained from reference TRBV5-6 and TRBJ1-1, is as follows: DAGVTQSPTHLIKTRGQQVTLRCSPKSGHDTVSWYQQALGQGPQFIFQYYEEEERQRGNFPDRFSGHQFPNYSSELNVNALLLGDSALYLCASSWRVSMNTEAFFGQGTRLTVV.

V gene TRBV5-1 combines with J gene TRBJ2-5; TRBD1 aligns across 9 bases. The tail of the sequence fits TRBJ2-7 better, so the J call may be wrong. Germline values: CDR1 SGHRS, CDR2 YFSETQ. The CDR3 covers 15 residues. CDR3 loop: CASSLAVGQGYEQYF. As DNA, the CDR3 is TGCGCCAGCAGCTTGGCTGTGGGACAGGGTTACGAGCAGTACTTC.

The CDR3 DNA follows: TGTGCCAGCATCGGTCGTACCCGCCGCATGAACACTGAAGCTTTCTTT. Protein product: CASIGRTRRMNTEAFF. The rearrangement joins TRBV2 to TRBJ1-1; D gene unclear. CDR1 is SNHLY, CDR2 FYNNEI, per germline. The CDR3 loop spans 16 amino acids. With 7 bases removed from V and 0 bases from J, the gap between germline ends came to 18 bases.

The chain carries TRBV5-4 and TRBJ1-6; D uncertain. V lost 4 bases to trimming and J lost 8 bases, with 13 bases between them. Germline loops: CDR1 SGHNT, CDR2 YYREEE (reference sequence). The CDR3 runs 14 residues. CDR3 nucleotides: TGTGCCAGCAGCCTAGACCAAACTCATTCACCCCTCCACTTT. Protein product: CASSLDQTHSPLHF.

V and J are TRBV7-2 and TRBJ2-1; weak D call: TRBD2 (5 bases). CDR3 size: 14 residues. V lost 3 bases, J lost 5 bases, and 11 bases lay in between. Germline-derived CDR1 and CDR2 are SGHTA and FQGNSA. The CDR3 DNA reads as TGTGCCAGCAGCTTCGGGGTCACTAACAATGAGCAGTTCTTC. Protein: CASSFGVTNNEQFF.

This clone was seen a handful of times. The chain combines TRBV4-3 with TRBJ2-3; 11 nucleotides line up with TRBD2. This CDR3 has 15 amino acids. V was clipped by 4 bases and J by 4 bases; unmatched bases: 4. Looked up from germline, CDR1 is LGHNA and CDR2 is YSLEER. The CDR3 loop reads CASSLGTSGADTQYF. CDR3 DNA sequence: TGCGCCAGCAGCCTAGGGACTAGCGGTGCAGATACGCAGTATTTT.

The J gene is TRBJ2-3, the V gene TRBV19, with 7 positions matching TRBD2. The germline gives CDR1 LNHDA, CDR2 SQIVND (reference sequence). The CDR3 is 15 residues long. V was clipped by 6 bases and J by 7 bases; unmatched bases: 13. This chain's CDR3 is CASSSQVTSSNTQYF. The CDR3 DNA sequence: TGTGCCAGTAGCTCACAGGTGACTAGCTCAAATACGCAGTATTTT. The variable domain in full, with the rest retrieved from reference TRBV19 and TRBJ2-3, is DGGITQSPKYLFRKEGQNVTLSCEQNLNHDAMYWYRQDPGQGLRLIYYSQIVNDFQKGDIAEGYSVSREKKESFPLTVTSAQKNPTAFYLCASSSQVTSSNTQYFGPGTRLTVL.

The rearrangement links TRBV9 to TRBJ2-1, with TRBD1 identical over 7 bases. Germline CDR1 SGDLS, CDR2 YYNGEE. The J segment lost 4 bases and the V segment lost 4 bases, leaving 23 bases of the junction unmatched. This CDR3 spans 20 amino acids. The CDR3 loop reads CASSNNWDSRRVLGYNEQFF. The CDR3 nucleotides read TGTGCCAGCAGCAACAATTGGGACAGTCGACGGGTTCTCGGATACAATGAGCAGTTCTTC.

The gene calls are TRBV5-4 and TRBJ2-3, with a weak D call TRBD2 (7 bases). The CDR3 covers 16 residues. V lost 4 bases, J lost 0 bases, and 15 bases lay in between. From germline, CDR1 is SGHNT and CDR2 YYREEE (reference sequence). DNA for the CDR3: TGTGCCAGCAGCCTGGGGGGGACAAGAAGCACAGATACGCAGTATTTT. This encodes CASSLGGTRSTDTQYF.

The rearrangement joins TRBV6-1 to TRBJ1-6; TRBD1 matches at 9 bases. The germline gives CDR1 MNHNS, CDR2 SASEGT. This CDR3 has 15 residues. Trimming cost V 4 bases and J 9 bases; bases outside gene matches: 7. CDR3 region: CASSGRQGGSSPLHF. CDR3 DNA sequence: TGTGCCAGCAGTGGTCGACAGGGGGGCAGTTCACCCCTCCACTTT.

The J gene is TRBJ2-7, the V gene TRBV6-5; possibly TRBD2 for D (6 bases). The CDR3 length is 15 residues. V lost 7 bases and J 2 bases, leaving 18 bases between the germline ends. CDR1 and CDR2 from the germline V gene are MNHEY and SVGAGI. CDR3: CASIATGTLPYEQYF. The DNA for the CDR3 is TGTGCCAGCATTGCCACCGGGACTCTTCCCTACGAGCAGTACTTC.

V gene TRBV30 combines with J gene TRBJ2-7, with 9 bases lining up with TRBD1. In germline, CDR1 is GTSNPN, CDR2 SVGIG (reference sequence). CDR3 length: 14 amino acids. The junction had 6 bases not matched to a gene; V was cut back by 2 bases and J by 4 bases. Here the CDR3 DNA reads TGTGCCTGGAGTTCTGGACAGGGGATTTACGAGCAGTACTTC. Its translation: CAWSSGQGIYEQYF. The full variable domain, in which reference TRBV30 and TRBJ2-7 provide the parts outside the CDR3, is SQTIHQWPATLVQPVGSPLSLECTVEGTSNPNLYWYRQAAGRGLQLLFYSVGIGQISSEVPQNLSASRPQDRQFILSSKKLLLSDSGFYLCAWSSGQGIYEQYFGPGTRLTVT.

Only one count was recorded for this clone. Germline and junction disagree at one end, which may indicate a read error. The rearrangement links TRBV28 to TRBJ2-7; 8 nucleotides line up with TRBD2. CDR3 length equals 12 residues. Germline CDR1 MDHEN, CDR2 SYDVKM. CDR3 amino acids: CASSLPLGREDF. CDR3 nucleotide sequence: TGTGCCAGCAGTTTACCACTCGGGAGGGAAGACTTC.

Notes on this clone: The sample has other DNA sequences that encode this CDR3 too. The chain carries TRBV2 and TRBJ1-1, with a possible D match to TRBD1 (6 bases). The germline V gene has CDR1 SNHLY and CDR2 FYNNEI. CDR3 length equals 13 residues. V lost 6 bases and J 0 bases, leaving 8 bases between the germline ends. The DNA of the CDR3 is TGTGCCAGCAGCGGACAGCTGAACACTGAAGCTTTCTTT. Residues: CASSGQLNTEAFF.